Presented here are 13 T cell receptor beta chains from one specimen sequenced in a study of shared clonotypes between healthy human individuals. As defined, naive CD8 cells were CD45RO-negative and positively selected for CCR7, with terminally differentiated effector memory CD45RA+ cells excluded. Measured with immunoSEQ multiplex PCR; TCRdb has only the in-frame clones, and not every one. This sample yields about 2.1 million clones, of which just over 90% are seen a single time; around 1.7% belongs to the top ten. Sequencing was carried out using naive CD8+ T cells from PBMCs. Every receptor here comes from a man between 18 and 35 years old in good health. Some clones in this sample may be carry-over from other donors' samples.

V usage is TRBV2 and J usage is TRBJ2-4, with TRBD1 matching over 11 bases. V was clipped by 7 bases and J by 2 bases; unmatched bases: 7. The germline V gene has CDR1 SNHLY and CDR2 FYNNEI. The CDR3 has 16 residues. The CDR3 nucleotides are TGTGCCAGCAAGATCAGGACAGGGGGCCCCAAAAACATTCAGTACTTC. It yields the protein CASKIRTGGPKNIQYF.

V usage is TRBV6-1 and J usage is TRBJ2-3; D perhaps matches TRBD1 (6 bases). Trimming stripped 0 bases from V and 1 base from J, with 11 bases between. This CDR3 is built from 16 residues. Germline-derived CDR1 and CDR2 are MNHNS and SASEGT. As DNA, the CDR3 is TGTGCCAGCAGTGAAGCACTGGCAGGGGGCACAGATACGCAGTATTTT. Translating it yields CASSEALAGGTDTQYF.

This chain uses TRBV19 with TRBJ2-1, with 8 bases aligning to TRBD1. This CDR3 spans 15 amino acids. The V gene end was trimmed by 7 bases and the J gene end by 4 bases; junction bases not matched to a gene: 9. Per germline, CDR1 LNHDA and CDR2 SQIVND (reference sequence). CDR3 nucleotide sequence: TGTGCCAGTACACACAGGGGGGCGGTTTACAATGAGCAGTTCTTC. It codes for CASTHRGAVYNEQFF. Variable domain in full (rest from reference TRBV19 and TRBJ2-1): DGGITQSPKYLFRKEGQNVTLSCEQNLNHDAMYWYRQDPGQGLRLIYYSQIVNDFQKGDIAEGYSVSREKKESFPLTVTSAQKNPTAFYLCASTHRGAVYNEQFFGPGTRLTVL.

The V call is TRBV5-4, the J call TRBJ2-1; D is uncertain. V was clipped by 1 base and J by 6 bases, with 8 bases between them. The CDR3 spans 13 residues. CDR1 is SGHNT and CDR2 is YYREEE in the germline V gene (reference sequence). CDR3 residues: CASSLWGINEQFF. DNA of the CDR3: TGTGCCAGCAGCTTGTGGGGAATCAATGAGCAGTTCTTC.

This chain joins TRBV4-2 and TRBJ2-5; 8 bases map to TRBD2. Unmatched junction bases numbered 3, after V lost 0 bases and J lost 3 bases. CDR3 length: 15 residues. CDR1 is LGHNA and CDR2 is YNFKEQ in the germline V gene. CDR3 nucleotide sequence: TGTGCCAGCAGCCAAGATTTACTAGCGGAAGAGACCCAGTACTTC. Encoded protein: CASSQDLLAEETQYF.

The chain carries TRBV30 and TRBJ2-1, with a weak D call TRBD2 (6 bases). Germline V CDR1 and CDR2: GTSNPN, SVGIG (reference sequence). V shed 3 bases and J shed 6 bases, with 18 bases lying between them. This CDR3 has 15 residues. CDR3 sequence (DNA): TGTGCCTGGAGCCCGGCGGCGGGGTTCCTCAATGAGCAGTTCTTC. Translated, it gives CAWSPAAGFLNEQFF. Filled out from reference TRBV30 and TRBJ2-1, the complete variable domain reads SQTIHQWPATLVQPVGSPLSLECTVEGTSNPNLYWYRQAAGRGLQLLFYSVGIGQISSEVPQNLSASRPQDRQFILSSKKLLLSDSGFYLCAWSPAAGFLNEQFFGPGTRLTVL.

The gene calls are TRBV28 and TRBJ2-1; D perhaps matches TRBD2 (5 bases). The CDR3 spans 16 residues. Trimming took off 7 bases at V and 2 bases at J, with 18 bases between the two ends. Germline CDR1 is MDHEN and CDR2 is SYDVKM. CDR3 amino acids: CASTPDGGRAYNEQFF. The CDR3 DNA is TGTGCCAGCACCCCAGACGGAGGAAGGGCCTACAATGAGCAGTTCTTC. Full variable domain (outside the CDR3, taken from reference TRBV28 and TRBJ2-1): DVKVTQSSRYLVKRTGEKVFLECVQDMDHENMFWYRQDPGLGLRLIYFSYDVKMKEKGDIPEGYSVSREKKERFSLILESASTNQTSMYLCASTPDGGRAYNEQFFGPGTRLTVL.

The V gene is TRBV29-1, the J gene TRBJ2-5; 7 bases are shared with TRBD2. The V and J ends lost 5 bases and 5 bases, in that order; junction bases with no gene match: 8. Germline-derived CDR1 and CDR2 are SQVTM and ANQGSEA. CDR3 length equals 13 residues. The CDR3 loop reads CSVFTSVGETQYF. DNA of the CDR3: TGCAGCGTTTTCACTAGCGTAGGGGAGACCCAGTACTTC.

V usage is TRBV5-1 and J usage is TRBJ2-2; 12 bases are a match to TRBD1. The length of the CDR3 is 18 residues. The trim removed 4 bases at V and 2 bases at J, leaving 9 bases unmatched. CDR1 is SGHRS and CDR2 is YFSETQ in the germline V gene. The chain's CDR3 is CASSHSGTGGPNTGELFF. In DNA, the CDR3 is TGCGCCAGCAGCCACTCCGGGACAGGGGGCCCCAACACCGGGGAGCTGTTTTTT.

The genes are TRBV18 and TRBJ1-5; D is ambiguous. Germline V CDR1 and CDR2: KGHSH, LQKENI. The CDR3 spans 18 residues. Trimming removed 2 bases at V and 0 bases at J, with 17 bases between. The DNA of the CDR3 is TGTGCCAGCTCACCATATGGGAATAGGACTTATAGCAATCAGCCCCAGCATTTT. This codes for CASSPYGNRTYSNQPQHF.

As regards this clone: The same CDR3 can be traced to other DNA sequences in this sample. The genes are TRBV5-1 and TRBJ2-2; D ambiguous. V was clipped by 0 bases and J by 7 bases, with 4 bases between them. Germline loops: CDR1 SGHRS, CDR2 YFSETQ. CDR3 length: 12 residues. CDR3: CASSLDGGELFF. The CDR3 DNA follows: TGCGCCAGCAGCTTGGACGGCGGGGAGCTGTTTTTT.

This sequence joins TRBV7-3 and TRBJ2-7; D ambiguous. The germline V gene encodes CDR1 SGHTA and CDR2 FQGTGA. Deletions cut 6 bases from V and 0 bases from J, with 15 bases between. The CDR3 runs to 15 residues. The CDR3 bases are TGTGCCAGCAGAAAAGGACGGTCGAGCTCCTACGAGCAGTACTTC. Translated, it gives CASRKGRSSSYEQYF.

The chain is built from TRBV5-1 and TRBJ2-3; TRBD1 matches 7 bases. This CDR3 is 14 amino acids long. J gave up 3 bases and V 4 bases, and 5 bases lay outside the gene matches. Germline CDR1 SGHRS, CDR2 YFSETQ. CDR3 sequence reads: CASSTYRGTDTQYF. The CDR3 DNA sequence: TGCGCCAGCAGCACATACAGGGGTACAGATACGCAGTATTTT.